This T cell receptor (beta chain) was recovered during a study of blood T cell repertoires in COVID-19. Background on the study: The cDNA or gDNA used as material had been derived from T cells, B-cell-depleted T cells, or PBMCs.

The CDR3 sequence is 15 residues long. Germline CDR1 SGDLS, CDR2 YYNGEE. Trimming cost V 0 bases and J 3 bases; bases outside gene matches: 6. The method was immunoSEQ multiplex PCR; TCRdb's version includes in-frame clones alone and lacks a portion of them. The sample carries 100,000 to 150,000 clones, around four fifths recorded once. The chain links TRBV9 to TRBJ2-7, with 7 bases identical to TRBD2. The material sequenced was peripheral blood. This TCR derives from a human donor in a cohort sampled during active COVID-19. CDR3 sequence (DNA): TGTGCCAGCAGCGTAGACCAGCGGGGCTTCTACGAGCAGTACTTC. As protein: CASSVDQRGFYEQYF.